This TCR beta chain was documented in a study of identical twins. TCRdb re-called the 5' RACE reads with MiXCR, one entry per CDR3 protein. The table includes 550,000 to 700,000 distinct CDR3 sequences, around 20% detected once. There are 12 residues in the CDR3. V lost 6 bases and J lost 7, with 10 bases in between. CDR1 MNHEY and CDR2 SVGEGT come from the germline V gene. These data were also filed under a second study, of T cells expressing NK-cell markers.

This receptor was obtained from a woman in her late teens or twenties in good health. V and J are TRBV6-2 or TRBV6-3 and TRBJ1-5, with D hard to call. Sequencing was performed on PBMCs. CDR3 loop: CASSLVLQPQHF. DNA for the CDR3: TGTGCCAGCAGCCTTGTTTTGCAGCCCCAGCATTTT.